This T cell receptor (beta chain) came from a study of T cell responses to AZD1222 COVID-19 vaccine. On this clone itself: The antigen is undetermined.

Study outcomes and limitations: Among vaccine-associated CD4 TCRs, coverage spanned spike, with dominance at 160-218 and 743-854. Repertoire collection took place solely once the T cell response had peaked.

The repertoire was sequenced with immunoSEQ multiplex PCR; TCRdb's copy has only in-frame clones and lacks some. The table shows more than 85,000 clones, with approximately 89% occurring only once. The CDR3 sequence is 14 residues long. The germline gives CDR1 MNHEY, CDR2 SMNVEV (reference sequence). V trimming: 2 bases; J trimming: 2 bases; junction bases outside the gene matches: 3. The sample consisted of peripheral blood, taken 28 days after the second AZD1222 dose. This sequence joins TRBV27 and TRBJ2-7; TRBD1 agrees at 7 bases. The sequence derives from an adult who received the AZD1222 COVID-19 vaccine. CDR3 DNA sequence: TGTGCCAGCAGTTTAAGGGGGCCTACCTACGAGCAGTACTTC. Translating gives CASSLRGPTYEQYF.